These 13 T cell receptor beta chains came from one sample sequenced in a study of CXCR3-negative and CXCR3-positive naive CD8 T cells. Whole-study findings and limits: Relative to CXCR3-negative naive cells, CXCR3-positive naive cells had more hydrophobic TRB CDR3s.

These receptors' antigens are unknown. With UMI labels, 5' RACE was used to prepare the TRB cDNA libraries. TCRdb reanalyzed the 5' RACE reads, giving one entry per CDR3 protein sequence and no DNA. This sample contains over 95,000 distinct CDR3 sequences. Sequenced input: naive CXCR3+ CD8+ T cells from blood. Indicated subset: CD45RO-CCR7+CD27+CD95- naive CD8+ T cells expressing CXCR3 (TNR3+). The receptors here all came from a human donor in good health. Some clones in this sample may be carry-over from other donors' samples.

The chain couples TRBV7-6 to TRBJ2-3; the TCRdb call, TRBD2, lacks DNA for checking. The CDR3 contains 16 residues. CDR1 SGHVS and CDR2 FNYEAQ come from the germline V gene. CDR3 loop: CASSPRLASSTDTQYF.

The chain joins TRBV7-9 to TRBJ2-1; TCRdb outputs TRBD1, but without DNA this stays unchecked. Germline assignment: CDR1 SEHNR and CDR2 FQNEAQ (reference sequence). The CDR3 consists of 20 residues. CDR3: CASSGAMGGGFSRSYNEQFF. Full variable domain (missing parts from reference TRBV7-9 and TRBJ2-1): DTGVSQNPRHKITKRGQNVTFRCDPISEHNRLYWYRQTLGQGPEFLTYFQNEAQLEKSRLLSDRFSAERPKGSFSTLEIQRTEQGDSAMYLCASSGAMGGGFSRSYNEQFFGPGTRLTVL.

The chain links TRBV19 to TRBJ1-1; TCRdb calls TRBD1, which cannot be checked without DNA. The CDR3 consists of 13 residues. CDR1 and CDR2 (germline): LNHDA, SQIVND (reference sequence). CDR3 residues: CASSIVPQTEAFF.

The CDR3 sequence: CASSYSGLAQETQYF. The V and J genes are TRBV6-5 and TRBJ2-5; TCRdb outputs TRBD2, but without DNA this stays unchecked. Germline lookup yields CDR1 MNHEY and CDR2 SVGAGI. The CDR3 length is 15 residues.

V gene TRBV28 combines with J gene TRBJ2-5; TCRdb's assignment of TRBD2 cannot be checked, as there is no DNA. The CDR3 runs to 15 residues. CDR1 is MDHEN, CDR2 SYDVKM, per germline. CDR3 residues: CASSFFQADQETQYF.

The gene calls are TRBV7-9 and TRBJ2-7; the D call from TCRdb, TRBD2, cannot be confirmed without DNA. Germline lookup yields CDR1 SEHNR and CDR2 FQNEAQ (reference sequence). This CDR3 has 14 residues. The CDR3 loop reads CASTPGLLIGEQYF.

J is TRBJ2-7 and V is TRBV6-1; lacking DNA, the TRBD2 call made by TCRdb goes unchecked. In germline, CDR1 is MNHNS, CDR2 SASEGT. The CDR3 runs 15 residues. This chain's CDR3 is CASSEVTSGLYEQYF.

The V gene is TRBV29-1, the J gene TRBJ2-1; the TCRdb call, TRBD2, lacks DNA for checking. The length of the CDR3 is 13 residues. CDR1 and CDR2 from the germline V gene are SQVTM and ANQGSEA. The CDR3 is CSAGTSGVNEQFF.

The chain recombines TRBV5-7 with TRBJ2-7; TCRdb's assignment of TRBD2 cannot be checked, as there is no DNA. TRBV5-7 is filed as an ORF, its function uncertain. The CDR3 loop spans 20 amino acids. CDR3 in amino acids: CASTAFPGLAGGPQIYEQYF.

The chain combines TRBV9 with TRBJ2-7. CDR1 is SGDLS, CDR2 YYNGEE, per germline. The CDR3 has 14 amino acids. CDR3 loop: CASSPKAGSYEQYF.

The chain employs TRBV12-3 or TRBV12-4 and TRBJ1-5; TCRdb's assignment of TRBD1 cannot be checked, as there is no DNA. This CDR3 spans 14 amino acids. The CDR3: CASSRTGGDQPQHF.

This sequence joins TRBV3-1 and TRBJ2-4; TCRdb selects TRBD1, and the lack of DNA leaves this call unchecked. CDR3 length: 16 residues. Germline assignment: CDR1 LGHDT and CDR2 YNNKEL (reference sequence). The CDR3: CASSPDRGLSKNIQYF.

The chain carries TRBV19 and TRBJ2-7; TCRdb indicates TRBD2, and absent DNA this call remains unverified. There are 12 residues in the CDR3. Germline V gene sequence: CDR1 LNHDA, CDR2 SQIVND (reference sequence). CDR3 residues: CASSVGPEEQYF.